This T cell receptor beta chain was observed in a study of T-cell memory formation after mild COVID-19. For the study at large: Each donor largely had its own TCR clusters.

This clonotype came up a few times. The antigen remains unidentified. Study observations and caveats: Clones contracting day 15 to 85 were balanced CD4/CD8; later expanders leaned CD4+.

The germline V gene encodes CDR1 SGHAT and CDR2 FQNNGV. V was clipped by 3 bases and J by 2 bases, with 10 bases between them. The CDR3 has 15 amino acids. A 5'RACE reaction primed in the constant segment made cDNA libraries of TCR alpha and TCR beta, and these carried sample barcodes and UMIs. TCRdb reprocessed the 5' RACE reads with MiXCR, giving one entry per CDR3 protein. The table records hundreds of thousands of distinct CDR3 sequences, around 21% of them present only once. The TCR was taken from an adult woman who had mild COVID-19 (a few samples of this study predate the infection). Cell type and time point are not known. The specimen was PBMCs or a T cell subset sorted from them (not recorded which). The V call is TRBV11-2, the J call TRBJ2-2; D possibly uses TRBD1 or TRBD2 (5 bases each). The DNA of the CDR3 is TGTGCCAGCAGCTTTCCGGGACGAAACACCGGGGAGCTGTTTTTT. Residues: CASSFPGRNTGELFF. Complete variable domain (other parts from reference TRBV11-2 and TRBJ2-2): EAGVAQSPRYKIIEKRQSVAFWCNPISGHATLYWYQQILGQGPKLLIQFQNNGVVDDSQLPKDRFSAERLKGVDSTLKIQPAKLEDSAVYLCASSFPGRNTGELFFGEGSRLTVL.